Following are 21 T cell receptor beta chains from one sample sequenced in a study of breast tumors, draining lymph nodes, adjacent tissues. TCRdb re-called the multiplex PCR reads through MiXCR, storing one row per CDR3 protein. The data show about 270,000 distinct CDR3 sequences, around 30% seen once. Samples came from axillary lymph nodes draining the breast cancer. Sequences were obtained from axillary lymph node tissue. These receptors came from a female donor with breast cancer. Some clones in this sample may be carry-over from other donors' samples.

As to this clonotype: It may be a read error: a sequence one base away is much more abundant. The CDR3 ends on some other residue instead of the conserved phenylalanine or tryptophan, so this is likely a read error. The rearrangement uses TRBV7-8 and TRBJ1-2, with 7 positions matching TRBD1. CDR1 is SGHVS, CDR2 FQNEAQ, per germline. The CDR3 contains 15 residues. Losses at the gene ends were 4 bases for V and 8 bases for J; bases not matched to a gene: 13. CDR3 coding DNA: TGTGCCAGCAGCTCGGCTTCCCGGGACAGTTCCGGCTACACCATC. This translates into CASSSASRDSSGYTI.

In its sample, this clonotype was seen many times. V usage is TRBV7-9 and J usage is TRBJ1-6; TRBD1 matches 7 bases. Germline V gene sequence: CDR1 SEHNR, CDR2 FQNEAQ (reference sequence). The V and J ends lost 5 bases and 7 bases, in that order; junction bases with no gene match: 8. The CDR3 is made up of 15 amino acids. CDR3 DNA: TGTGCCAGCAGCGCGGAGGGGGCTGGGAATTCACCCCTCCACTTT. Translating it yields CASSAEGAGNSPLHF.

This chain joins TRBV7-6 and TRBJ2-1; D unclear. Germline CDR1 reads SGHVS; CDR2 reads FNYEAQ. V was shortened by 7 bases and J by 3 bases, with 16 bases between the two germline ends. This CDR3 spans 15 amino acids. The CDR3 region has the DNA TGTGCCAGCACCCCACCCGGGCCTGTCTACAATGAGCAGTTCTTC. Amino acid sequence: CASTPPGPVYNEQFF.

In its sample, this clonotype was seen many times. The V gene is TRBV20-1, the J gene TRBJ2-7; 7 positions match TRBD1. The CDR3 totals 16 residues. After removal of 3 bases from V and 2 bases from J, the junction contained 13 bases not matched to a gene. Germline assignment: CDR1 DFQATT and CDR2 SNEGSKA (reference sequence). CDR3 residues: CSASLPGTALTYEQYF. The CDR3 DNA sequence: TGCAGTGCTAGTCTTCCCGGGACAGCATTGACCTACGAGCAGTACTTC.

This clonotype showed up many times. This chain uses TRBV20-1 with TRBJ2-1, with D uncertain. Between the trimmed V and J ends, which lost 6 bases and 0 bases, there was a span of 6 bases. The CDR3 extends over 12 amino acids. Per the germline V gene, CDR1 is DFQATT and CDR2 is SNEGSKA (reference sequence). CDR3 DNA: TGCAGTGCATTACCCTCCTACAATGAGCAGTTCTTC. Amino acids: CSALPSYNEQFF.

As to this clonotype: This may stem from a read error, because a much larger clone lies one nucleotide away. The chain links TRBV9 to TRBJ2-3, with 8 bases matching TRBD1. CDR1 SGDLS and CDR2 YYNGEE come from the germline V gene. CDR3 length equals 15 residues. The CDR3 bases are TGTGCCAGCAGCGCCCGACTAGATGGGACAGGTACGCAGTATTTT. This sequence encodes CASSARLDGTGTQYF.

In regard to this clonotype: A much larger clone is a single base away; this may be a read error. This sequence joins TRBV30 and TRBJ2-6; D not resolved. Germline V gene data show CDR1 as GTSNPN and CDR2 as SVGIG (reference sequence). This CDR3 region has 13 residues. CDR3 in DNA: TGTGCCTGGAGTGTACTACTTGGGAACGTCCTGGCTTTC. This sequence encodes CAWSVLLGNVLAF.

This clonotype was counted a few times. The chain uses TRBV6-6 and TRBJ2-7; D gene unclear. The CDR3 totals 13 residues. V gave up 3 bases and J gave up 5 bases, with 11 bases separating them. Germline CDR1 reads MNHNY; CDR2 reads SVGAGI (reference sequence). CDR3 DNA: TGTGCCAGCAGTTATAAGGGAAACCACGAGCAGTACTTC. Amino acid sequence: CASSYKGNHEQYF.

This chain joins TRBV30 and TRBJ2-7; 11 nucleotides line up with TRBD1. Germline V lookup: CDR1 GTSNPN, CDR2 SVGIG (reference sequence). The length of the CDR3 is 14 residues. The J segment lost 7 bases and the V segment lost 4 bases, leaving 9 bases of the junction unmatched. The CDR3 DNA is TGTGCCTGGAAAAGGGACAGGGGGATTGGTGAGCAGTACTTC. Its translation: CAWKRDRGIGEQYF.

The table lists this clonotype with many counts. J is TRBJ1-5 and V is TRBV12-3 or TRBV12-4, with a possible D match to TRBD1 (5 bases). Trimming pared 7 bases from V and 3 bases from J, leaving 10 bases between. The CDR3 contains 13 residues. The CDR3 here is CASKEGPNQPQHF. DNA for the CDR3: TGTGCCAGCAAGGAGGGGCCCAATCAGCCCCAGCATTTT.

Comments on this clonotype: The junction does not match germline at one end; this may be a read error. V is TRBV9 and J is TRBJ2-2; D may be TRBD1 or TRBD2 (6 bases each). Germline assignment: CDR1 SGDLS and CDR2 YYNGEE. This CDR3 has 15 amino acids. The DNA of the CDR3 is TGCGCCAGCAGGGCTTCGGGGGCTGAGACCGGGGGGCTGTTTTTT. Protein: CASRASGAETGGLFF.

The J gene is TRBJ2-2, the V gene TRBV7-2, with TRBD1 matching 9 bases. The CDR3 spans 15 residues. Germline V gene lookup returns CDR1 SGHTA and CDR2 FQGNSA. Unmatched junction bases numbered 3, after V lost 2 bases and J lost 5 bases. CDR3 loop: CASSLTTGGTGELFF. Written as DNA, the CDR3 is TGTGCCAGCAGCTTAACGACAGGGGGGACCGGGGAGCTGTTTTTT.

This clonotype was counted many times. The chain uses TRBV7-8 and TRBJ1-2, with TRBD1 as a possible D gene (6 bases). The length of the CDR3 is 16 residues. Germline loops: CDR1 SGHVS, CDR2 FQNEAQ. Trimming took off 1 base at V and 5 bases at J, with 17 bases between the two ends. For the CDR3, the DNA is TGTGCCAGCAGCTTAGTATCGGGGGCTGAATGGTATGGCTACACCTTC. This translates into CASSLVSGAEWYGYTF.

This clonotype was recorded at least ten times. The V gene is TRBV6-2 or TRBV6-3, the J gene TRBJ1-6; D gene uncertain. Per the germline V gene, CDR1 is MNHEY and CDR2 is SVGEGT. The CDR3 runs to 11 residues. V lost 6 bases, J lost 5 bases, and 2 bases lay in between. CDR3 residues: CASRDNSPLHF. The DNA for the CDR3 is TGTGCCAGCAGGGATAATTCACCCCTCCACTTT.

This clonotype has ten or more counts. This sequence joins TRBV2 and TRBJ1-5; 7 nucleotides line up with TRBD1. This CDR3 contains 15 residues. After removal of 4 bases from V and 0 bases from J, the junction contained 3 bases not matched to a gene. CDR1 and CDR2 from the germline V gene are SNHLY and FYNNEI. This CDR3 reads CASSGDSYSNQPQHF. DNA for the CDR3: TGTGCCAGCAGTGGGGACAGTTATAGCAATCAGCCCCAGCATTTT.

This clonotype was seen many times. The rearrangement uses TRBV19 and TRBJ2-3, with D perhaps matching TRBD1 (5 bases). Germline V lookup: CDR1 LNHDA, CDR2 SQIVND (reference sequence). This CDR3 has 14 residues. The ends were cut back, 6 bases at V and 6 bases at J, with 16 bases in the middle. CDR3 loop: CASRLGAPEDTQYF. CDR3 DNA: TGTGCCAGTAGATTAGGGGCCCCAGAGGATACGCAGTATTTT.

With respect to this clonotype: A much bigger clone sits one base away, suggesting this may be a read error. The rearrangement uses TRBV12-3 or TRBV12-4 and TRBJ2-1; TRBD2 aligns across 9 bases. This CDR3 comprises 13 residues. V gave up 7 bases and J gave up 8 bases; unmatched junction bases: 6. The CDR3: CASTLAGYDEQFF. CDR3 DNA sequence: TGTGCCAGCACCCTAGCGGGATACGATGAGCAGTTCTTC.

This clonotype has a count of ten or more. J is TRBJ1-2 and V is TRBV19; D is ambiguous. CDR1 and CDR2 (germline): LNHDA, SQIVND (reference sequence). The CDR3 consists of 13 residues. Trimming shortened V by 4 bases and J by 4 bases, and 10 bases separated the two germline ends. CDR3 sequence reads: CASSKQNSYGYTF. DNA of the CDR3: TGTGCCAGTAGTAAACAAAATAGCTATGGCTACACCTTC.

This clonotype has ten or more counts. The chain is built from TRBV7-9 and TRBJ2-1, with 8 bases that match TRBD2. The V gene end was trimmed by 4 bases and the J gene end by 4 bases; junction bases not matched to a gene: 6. This CDR3 region has 15 residues. Germline CDR1 is SEHNR and CDR2 is FQNEAQ (reference sequence). The CDR3 loop is CASSSRLAQYNEQFF. The CDR3 region has the DNA TGTGCCAGCAGCTCGAGACTAGCGCAGTACAATGAGCAGTTCTTC. The entire variable domain, with the rest obtained from reference TRBV7-9 and TRBJ2-1, is as follows: DTGVSQNPRHKITKRGQNVTFRCDPISEHNRLYWYRQTLGQGPEFLTYFQNEAQLEKSRLLSDRFSAERPKGSFSTLEIQRTEQGDSAMYLCASSSRLAQYNEQFFGPGTRLTVL.

The CDR3 coding sequence is TGTGCCAGCAGTTCCGACAGGTGGGATGAGACCCAGTACTTC. Encoded protein: CASSSDRWDETQYF. The genes are TRBV6-4 and TRBJ2-5; the D gene is possibly TRBD1 (6 bases). The CDR3 has 14 amino acids. Germline loops: CDR1 MRHNA, CDR2 SNTAGT. With 5 bases removed from V and 5 bases from J, the gap between germline ends came to 15 bases.

Comments on this clonotype: A much larger clonotype is one base distant, so this may be a read error. This likely comes from a read error, as the CDR3 has no conserved phenylalanine or tryptophan at its end. This sequence joins TRBV24-1 and TRBJ2-5, with a possible D match to TRBD2 (7 bases). V was pared by 2 bases and J by 5 bases, with 14 bases between. From germline, CDR1 is KGHDR and CDR2 SFDVKD. The CDR3 consists of 15 residues. The CDR3 sequence: CATSDSAGGRETQYL. CDR3 bases: TGTGCCACCAGTGATTCGGCCGGGGGGCGGGAGACCCAGTACCTC.